The subject of this entry is one T cell receptor (beta chain). The CDR3 extends over 18 amino acids. Germline lookup yields CDR1 LGHNA and CDR2 YNFKEQ. Trimming left V 4 bases short and J 6 bases short, with 27 bases between. The sample comes from a study of Ad26.COV2.S vaccination and SARS-CoV-2 variants. Treatment given: approximately 18 received Ad26.COV2.S at low or high dose, single or two shots; roughly five received placebo; per-sample allocation not given. After the first vaccine or placebo injection, samples were drawn on day 63. Data came from immunoSEQ multiplex PCR; TCRdb stores just in-frame clones and leaves some out. The sample has around 300,000 clones; around 89% are singletons.

The chain carries TRBV4-2 and TRBJ1-2; D possibly corresponds to TRBD1 (6 bases). This material consisted of peripheral blood, taken in a trial of Ad26.COV2.S vaccine versus placebo. This TCR was sampled from a person aged 18 to 65 who received the Ad26.COV2.S COVID-19 vaccine or a placebo. CDR3 bases: TGTGCCAGCAGCCGAAGCGTGGACAGTACCCCCTTAGGTAATGGCTACACCTTC. This encodes CASSRSVDSTPLGNGYTF.